This is a list of T cell receptor beta chains from one sample in a study of sequential checkpoint blockade in melanoma. Produced via immunoSEQ multiplex PCR; TCRdb's table is partial and in-frame only. The sample holds approximately 12,000 clones, 25% to 35% seen once. The source material was tumor tissue (inferred from file names), sampled from a patient given nivolumab and ipilimumab in sequence. Receptors originate from a human donor with melanoma. Each CDR3 is given with its conserved first and last residue. D genes are given only for firm matches. Clone size is stated in some rows and not others, as once, few, many or a class when expanded.

>.|TRBJ2-1|TRBD2|TRBV19
TGTGCCAGTAGTATAGTTGGGACTAGCGGTATTATCGGGCAGTTCTTC
CASSIVGTSGIIGQFF
>few|TRBJ2-7|.|TRBV15
TGTGCCACCAGCAGGAGTGGACAATCCTACGAGCAGTACTTC
CATSRSGQSYEQYF
>few|TRBJ2-1|TRBD2|TRBV2
TGTGCCAGCAGCCCACCTAGCGGAACACATTACAATGAGCAGTTCTTC
CASSPPSGTHYNEQFF
>few|TRBJ1-1|TRBD1|TRBV28
TGTGCCAGCAGTCATGACAGGGAACGGGACACTGAAGCTTTCTTT
CASSHDRERDTEAFF
>.|TRBJ2-7|.|TRBV18
TGTGCCAGCTCACCACGCGTTCAAGAGGACGGACCTTTGGAGCAGTACTTC
CASSPRVQEDGPLEQYF
>.|TRBJ1-3|TRBD1|TRBV12-5
TGTGCCAGCCTTACGACAGGGGTGGGAAACACCATATATTTT
CASLTTGVGNTIYF
>large|TRBJ1-1|TRBD1|TRBV15
TGTGCCACCAGGAAGTATAGGGGGGGTGGACAGGATAAGGACACTGAAGCTTTCTTT
CATRKYRGGGQDKDTEAFF
>few|TRBJ2-3|TRBD1|TRBV11-3
TGTGCCAGCAGCTTCCAGGGGGCGCTTGGAGATACGCAGTATTTT
CASSFQGALGDTQYF
>.|TRBJ2-5|TRBD2|TRBV14
TGTGCCAGCAGCCAACTAGCGGGAGGGCCCCGGGAGACCCAGTACTTC
CASSQLAGGPRETQYF
>.|TRBJ2-1|.|TRBV7-1
TGTGCCAGCAGCCGGGACGGCGGATACAATGAGCAGTTCTTC
CASSRDGGYNEQFF
>medium-sized|TRBJ1-4|.|TRBV28
TGTGCCAGCAGTTTGTCAGGGGTGGAAGAAAAACTGTTTTTT
CASSLSGVEEKLFF
>many|TRBJ2-7|.|TRBV10-3
TGTGCCATCAGTGAGACAGAATACGAGCAGTACTTC
CAISETEYEQYF
>few|TRBJ2-4|.|TRBV6-1
TGTGCCAGCAGTGAAGCCGGCCCCTTAAACATTCAGTACTTC
CASSEAGPLNIQYF